This T cell receptor beta chain was sequenced in a study of PD-L1 blockade in urothelial cancer. Study background: About 90% of the 29 patients were men with bladder-origin urothelial cancer. The study recovered a median of 141,255 T cells per blood sample. Findings and limits, study-wide: Durable-benefit patients had greater expansion of tumor-associated blood clones at 3 weeks.

CDR3 length: 12 residues. CDR1 is SGHNT and CDR2 is YENEEA in the germline V gene. V was pared by 2 bases and J by 6 bases, with 8 bases between. Assay used: immunoSEQ multiplex PCR; TCRdb lists only in-frame clones, some missing. Of around 50,000 clones listed, over 75% are singletons. Worth noting for this clone: Its antigen is not known.

Time point given: peripheral blood 6 weeks after treatment start. Each patient's cancer was a locally advanced or metastatic urothelial carcinoma. This sequence joins TRBV11-3 and TRBJ2-7; D unresolved. Sequenced material: PBMCs, taken around atezolizumab (anti-PD-L1) treatment. The sequence derives from a man over 45 with urothelial cancer. The DNA for the CDR3 is TGTGCCAGCAGCTTATATGGGCGCGAGCAGTACTTC. The encoded protein is CASSLYGREQYF.